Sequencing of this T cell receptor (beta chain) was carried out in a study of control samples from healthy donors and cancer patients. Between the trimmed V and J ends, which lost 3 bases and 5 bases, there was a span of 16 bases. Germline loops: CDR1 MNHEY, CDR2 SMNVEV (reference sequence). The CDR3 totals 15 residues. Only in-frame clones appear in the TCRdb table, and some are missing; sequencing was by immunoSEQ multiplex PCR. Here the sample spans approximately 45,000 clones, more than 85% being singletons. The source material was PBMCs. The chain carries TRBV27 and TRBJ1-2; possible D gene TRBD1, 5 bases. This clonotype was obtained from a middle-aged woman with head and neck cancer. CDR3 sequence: CASSFRAGQWYGYTF. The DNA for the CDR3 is TGTGCCAGCAGTTTCAGGGCGGGTCAATGGTATGGCTACACCTTC.